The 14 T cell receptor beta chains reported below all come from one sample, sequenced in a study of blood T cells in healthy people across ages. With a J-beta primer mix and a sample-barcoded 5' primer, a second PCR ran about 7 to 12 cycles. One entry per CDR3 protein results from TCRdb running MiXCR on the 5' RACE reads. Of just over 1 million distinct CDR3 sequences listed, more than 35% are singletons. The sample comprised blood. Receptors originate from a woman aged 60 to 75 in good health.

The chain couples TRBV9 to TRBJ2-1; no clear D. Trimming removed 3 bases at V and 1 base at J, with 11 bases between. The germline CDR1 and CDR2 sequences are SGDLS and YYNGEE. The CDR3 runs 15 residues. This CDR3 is CASSADRNSYNEQFF. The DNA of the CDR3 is TGTGCCAGCAGCGCCGACCGTAATTCCTACAATGAGCAGTTCTTC.

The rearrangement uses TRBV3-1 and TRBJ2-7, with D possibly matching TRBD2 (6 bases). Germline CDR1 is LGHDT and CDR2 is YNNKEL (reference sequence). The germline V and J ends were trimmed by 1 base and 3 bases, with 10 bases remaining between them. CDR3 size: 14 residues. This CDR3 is CASSQGSGVYEQYF. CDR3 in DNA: TGTGCCAGCAGCCAAGGGTCGGGGGTCTACGAGCAGTACTTC.

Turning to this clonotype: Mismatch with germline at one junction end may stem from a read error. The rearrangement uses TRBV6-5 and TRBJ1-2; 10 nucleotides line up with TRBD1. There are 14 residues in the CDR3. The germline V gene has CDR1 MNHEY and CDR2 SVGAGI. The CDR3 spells CAGSLGQGVGGYTF. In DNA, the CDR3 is TGTGCCGGCAGTCTCGGACAGGGGGTTGGTGGCTACACCTTC.

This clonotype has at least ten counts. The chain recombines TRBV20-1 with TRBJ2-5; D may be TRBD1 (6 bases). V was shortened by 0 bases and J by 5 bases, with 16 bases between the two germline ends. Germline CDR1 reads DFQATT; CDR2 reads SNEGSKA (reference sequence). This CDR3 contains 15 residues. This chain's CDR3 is CSARDLDRSVETQYF. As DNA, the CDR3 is TGCAGTGCTAGAGATCTCGACAGGTCTGTGGAGACCCAGTACTTC.

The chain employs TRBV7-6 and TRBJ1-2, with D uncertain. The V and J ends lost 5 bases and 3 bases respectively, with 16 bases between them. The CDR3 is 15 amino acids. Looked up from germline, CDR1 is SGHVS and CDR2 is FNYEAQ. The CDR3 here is CASSPNPDGDYGYTF. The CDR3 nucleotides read TGTGCCAGCAGCCCCAACCCTGACGGGGACTATGGCTACACCTTC.

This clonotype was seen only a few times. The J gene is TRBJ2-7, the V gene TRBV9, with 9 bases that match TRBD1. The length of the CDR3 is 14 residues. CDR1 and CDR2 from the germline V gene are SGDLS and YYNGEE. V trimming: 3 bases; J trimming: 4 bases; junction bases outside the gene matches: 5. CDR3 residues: CASSAGQGMYEQYF. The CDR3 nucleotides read TGTGCCAGCAGCGCGGGACAGGGAATGTACGAGCAGTACTTC.

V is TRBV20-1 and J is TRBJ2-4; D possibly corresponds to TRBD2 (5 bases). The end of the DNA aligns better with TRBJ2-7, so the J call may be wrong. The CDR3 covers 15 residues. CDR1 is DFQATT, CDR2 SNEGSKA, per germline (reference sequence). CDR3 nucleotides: TGCAGTGCTAGAGTGAGGGCTAGCCTACAATACGAGCAGTACTTC. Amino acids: CSARVRASLQYEQYF.

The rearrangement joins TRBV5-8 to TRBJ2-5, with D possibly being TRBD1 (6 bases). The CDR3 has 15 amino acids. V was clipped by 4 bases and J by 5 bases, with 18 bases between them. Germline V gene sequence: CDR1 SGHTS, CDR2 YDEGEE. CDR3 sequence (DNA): TGTGCCAGCAGCCACACTACAGGGCTGGGGGAGACCCAGTACTTC. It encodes CASSHTTGLGETQYF.

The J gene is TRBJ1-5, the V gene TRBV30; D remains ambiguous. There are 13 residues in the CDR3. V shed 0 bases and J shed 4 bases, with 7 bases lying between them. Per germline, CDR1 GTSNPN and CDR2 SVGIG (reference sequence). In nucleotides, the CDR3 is TGTGCCTGGAGTGTTCGGGGAAATCAGCCCCAGCATTTT. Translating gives CAWSVRGNQPQHF. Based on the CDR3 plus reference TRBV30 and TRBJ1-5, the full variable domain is SQTIHQWPATLVQPVGSPLSLECTVEGTSNPNLYWYRQAAGRGLQLLFYSVGIGQISSEVPQNLSASRPQDRQFILSSKKLLLSDSGFYLCAWSVRGNQPQHFGDGTRLSIL.

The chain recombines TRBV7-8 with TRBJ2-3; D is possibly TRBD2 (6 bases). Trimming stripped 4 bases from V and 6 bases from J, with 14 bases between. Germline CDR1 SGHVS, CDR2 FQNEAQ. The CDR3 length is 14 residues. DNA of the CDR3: TGTGCCAGCAGCTCGAGGGACTTACGGGATACGCAGTATTTT. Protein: CASSSRDLRDTQYF.

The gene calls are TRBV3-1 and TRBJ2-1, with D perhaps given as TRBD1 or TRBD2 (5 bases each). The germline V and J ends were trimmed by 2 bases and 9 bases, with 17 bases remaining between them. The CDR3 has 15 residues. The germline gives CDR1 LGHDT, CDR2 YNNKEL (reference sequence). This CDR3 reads CASSQSSALGGEQFF. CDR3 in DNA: TGTGCCAGCAGCCAAAGTTCGGCCCTTGGGGGTGAGCAGTTCTTC.

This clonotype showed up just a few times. The CDR3, as DNA: TGTGCCAGCAGCGTTAGCCCAGGGGTCTATGGCTACACCTTC. Protein product: CASSVSPGVYGYTF. The J gene is TRBJ1-2, the V gene TRBV9; perhaps TRBD1 as D (6 bases). Germline CDR1 SGDLS, CDR2 YYNGEE. The CDR3 consists of 14 residues. Between the trimmed V and J ends, which lost 2 bases and 4 bases, there was a span of 12 bases.

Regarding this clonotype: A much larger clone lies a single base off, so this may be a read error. CDR3 DNA sequence: TGCAACGCCGCTGGTCCCGGCCAAGAGACCCAGTACTTC. This codes for CNAAGPGQETQYF. The V call is TRBV29-1, the J call TRBJ2-7; D not resolved. The J call is uncertain, as TRBJ2-5 better fits the DNA end. This CDR3 spans 13 amino acids. From germline, CDR1 is SQVTM and CDR2 ANQGSEA.

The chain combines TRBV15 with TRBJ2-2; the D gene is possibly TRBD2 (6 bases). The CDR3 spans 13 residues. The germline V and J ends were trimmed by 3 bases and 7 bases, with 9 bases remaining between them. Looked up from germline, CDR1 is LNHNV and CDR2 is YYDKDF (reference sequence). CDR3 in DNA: TGTGCCACCAGCAGCGGGAGAATCGGGGAGCTGTTTTTT. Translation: CATSSGRIGELFF. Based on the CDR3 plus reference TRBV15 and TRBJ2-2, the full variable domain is DAMVIQNPRYQVTQFGKPVTLSCSQTLNHNVMYWYQQKSSQAPKLLFHYYDKDFNNEADTPDNFQSRRPNTSFCFLDIRSPGLGDTAMYLCATSSGRIGELFFGEGSRLTVL.